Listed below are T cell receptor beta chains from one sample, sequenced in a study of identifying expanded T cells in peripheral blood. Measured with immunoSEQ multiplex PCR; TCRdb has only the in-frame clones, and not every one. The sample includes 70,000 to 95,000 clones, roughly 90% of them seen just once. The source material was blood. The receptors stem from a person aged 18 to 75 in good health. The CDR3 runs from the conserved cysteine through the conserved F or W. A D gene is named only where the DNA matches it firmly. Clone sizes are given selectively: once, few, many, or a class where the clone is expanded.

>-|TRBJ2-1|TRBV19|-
TGTGCCAGTAGTTTCGACCCGGTTAATGAGCAGTTCTTC
CASSFDPVNEQFF
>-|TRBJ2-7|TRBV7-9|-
TGTGCCAGCAGCTTAGAGGGTACGCTCTACGAGCAGTACTTC
CASSLEGTLYEQYF
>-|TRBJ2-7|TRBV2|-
TGTGCCAGCGCCTGGCAACAAATCTACGAGCAGTACTTC
CASAWQQIYEQYF
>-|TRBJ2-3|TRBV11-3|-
TGTGCCAGCAGCTTAGTCTCTCATACAGATACGCAGTATTTT
CASSLVSHTDTQYF
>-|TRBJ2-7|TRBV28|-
TGTGCCAGCTTCTCTCCTAGGGTCTCCTACGAGCAGTACTTC
CASFSPRVSYEQYF
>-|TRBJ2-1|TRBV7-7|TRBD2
TGTGCCAGCAGCTCGGGACTAGCGGGAGGATGGAATGAGCAGTTCTTC
CASSSGLAGGWNEQFF
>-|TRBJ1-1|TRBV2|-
TGTGCCAGCAGTGAACACGGCAGGAACACTGAAGCTTTCTTT
CASSEHGRNTEAFF
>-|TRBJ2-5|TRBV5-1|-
TGCGCCAGCAGTCGTTCCTCCAGGGTAGAAGAGACCCAGTACTTC
CASSRSSRVEETQYF
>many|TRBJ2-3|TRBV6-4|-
TGTGCCAGCAGTGACTCGAGTGGCCAGAAGGATACGCAGTATTTT
CASSDSSGQKDTQYF
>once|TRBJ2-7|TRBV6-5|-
TGTGCCAGCAAGGGACCGCCTCCCTACGAGCAGTACTTC
CASKGPPPYEQYF
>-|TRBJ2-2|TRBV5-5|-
TGTGCCAGCAGCTTGTACCCCGGGGAGCTGTTTTTT
CASSLYPGELFF
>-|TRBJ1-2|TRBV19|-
TGTGCCAGTAGCCGGGACATCGGGAAAAGCTACACCTTC
CASSRDIGKSYTF
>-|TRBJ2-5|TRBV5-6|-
TGTGCCAGCAGCTCTCTCCGAGGAGGAGAGACCCAGTACTTC
CASSSLRGGETQYF
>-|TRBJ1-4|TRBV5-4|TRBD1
TGTGCCAGCAGCTTTTCGACAGGGCCAGAAGAAAAACTGTTTTTT
CASSFSTGPEEKLFF
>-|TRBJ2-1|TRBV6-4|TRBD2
TGTGCCAGCAGCGCCCTAGCGGGAGGGTCCAATGAGCAGTTCTTC
CASSALAGGSNEQFF
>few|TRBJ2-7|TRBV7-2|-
TGTGCCAGCAGCTTCTCAGGTAACTACGAGCAGTACTTC
CASSFSGNYEQYF
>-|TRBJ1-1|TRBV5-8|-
TGTGCCAGCAGCTTGGGGGCAGGGGACACTGAAGCTTTCTTT
CASSLGAGDTEAFF
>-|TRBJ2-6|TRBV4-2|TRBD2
TGTGCCAGCAGCCAAGAGGATGTGGGGGGGAGCTCTGGGGCCAACGTCCTGACTTTC
CASSQEDVGGSSGANVLTF
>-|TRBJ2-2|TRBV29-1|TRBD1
TGCAGCGTTAACAGGGGGGAAAACACCGGGGAGCTGTTTTTT
CSVNRGENTGELFF
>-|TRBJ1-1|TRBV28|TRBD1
TGTGCCAGCAGTTTACCCCTAGGGGCAGGGGGCACCACTGAAGCTTTCTTT
CASSLPLGAGGTTEAFF
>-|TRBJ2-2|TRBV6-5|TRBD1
TGTGCCAGCAGCCCGGACAGGGGGCGCAACGGGGAGCTGTTTTTT
CASSPDRGRNGELFF
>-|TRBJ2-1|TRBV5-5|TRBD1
TGTGCCAGCAAATCTGGACAGGTCACCTACAATGAGCAGTTCTTC
CASKSGQVTYNEQFF
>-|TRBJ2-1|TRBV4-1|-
TGCGCCAGCAGCCAAGAAGCTTCAGTCCCCTACAATGAGCAGTTCTTC
CASSQEASVPYNEQFF
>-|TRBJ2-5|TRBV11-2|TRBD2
TGTGCCAGCAGCTTAGAACTAGCGGGGATCCAAGAGACCCAGTACTTC
CASSLELAGIQETQYF
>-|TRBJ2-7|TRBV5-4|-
TGTGCCAGCAGCCCCGGACAGATTTCCTACGAGCAGTACTTC
CASSPGQISYEQYF
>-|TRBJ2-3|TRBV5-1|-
TGCGCCAGCAGCTTTCCCCCCACACCCAAGGACGGGTCAGATACGCAGTATTTT
CASSFPPTPKDGSDTQYF
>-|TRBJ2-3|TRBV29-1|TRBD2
TGCAGCGTTGAAGATTGGGGCGGACTAGCGGGAGTCTCCCGCTCTCCAGATACGCAGTATTTT
CSVEDWGGLAGVSRSPDTQYF
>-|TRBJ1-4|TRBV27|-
TGTGCCAGCAGGCGGCAGGGAGCTAATGAAAAACTGTTTTTT
CASRRQGANEKLFF
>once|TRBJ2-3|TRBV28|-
TGTGCCAGCAGTACCTCACCCGACGGGGGCACAACAGATACGCAGTATTTT
CASSTSPDGGTTDTQYF
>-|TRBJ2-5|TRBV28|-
TGTGCCAGCAGTCCGTCAGGTTGGCAAGAGACCCAGTACTTC
CASSPSGWQETQYF
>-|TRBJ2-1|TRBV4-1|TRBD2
TGCGCCAGCAGCCGGGGACTAGAAAGGGGGAGTGAGCAGTTCTTC
CASSRGLERGSEQFF
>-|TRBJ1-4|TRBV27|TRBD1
TGTGCCAGCAGTATCGGGACAGGGGGTGGTGAAAAACTGTTTTTT
CASSIGTGGGEKLFF
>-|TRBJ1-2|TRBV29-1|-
TGCAGCGTTGAAGGGGTAGGGGACTATGGCTACACCTTC
CSVEGVGDYGYTF
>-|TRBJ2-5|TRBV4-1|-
TGCGCCAGCAGCCAAGATACTAGGAGGGTCCAAGAGACCCAGTACTTC
CASSQDTRRVQETQYF
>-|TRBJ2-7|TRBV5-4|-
TGTGCCAGCAGGGCGTCAGCGTACTACGAGCAGTACTTC
CASRASAYYEQYF
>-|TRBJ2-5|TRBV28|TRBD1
TGTGCCAGCAGAAGTCTCTGGACAGGGCAAGAGACCCAGTACTTC
CASRSLWTGQETQYF
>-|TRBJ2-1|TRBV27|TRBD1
TGTGCCAGCAGTCTCCGGACAGGGCACAGCTCCTACAATGAGCAGTTCTTC
CASSLRTGHSSYNEQFF
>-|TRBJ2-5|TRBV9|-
TGTGCCAGCAGCTTGGACGGGTCCGGGACCCAGTACTTC
CASSLDGSGTQYF
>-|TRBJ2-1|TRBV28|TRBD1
TGTGCCAGCAGTTTGGGCAGGGGGCTCTACAATGAGCAGTTCTTC
CASSLGRGLYNEQFF
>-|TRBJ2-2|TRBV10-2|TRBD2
TGCGCCAGCAGGAAGGCTAGCGGGAGGGGAACCGGGGAGCTGTTTTTT
CASRKASGRGTGELFF
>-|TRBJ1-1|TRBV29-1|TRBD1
TGCAGCGCCGGACAGGGTCTGAACACTGAAGCTTTCTTT
CSAGQGLNTEAFF
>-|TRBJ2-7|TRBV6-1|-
TGTGCCGGGGGGGCGTACGAGCAGTACTTC
CAGGAYEQYF
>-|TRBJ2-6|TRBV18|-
TGTGCCAGCTCACCTGGGCATGACTCTGGGGCCAACGTCCTGACTTTC
CASSPGHDSGANVLTF